Sequencing of this T cell receptor beta chain was carried out in a study of cytomegalovirus exposure and HLA in healthy donors. Study at large: An early release of data contained roughly 90 million unique TCRs, which came from HLA-typed donors. Most donors, roughly 82% of roughly 400 genotyped, fell in the Caucasian-associated ancestry cluster.

Study-wide results and limits: A few CMV-associated chains proved CMV antigen-specific in vitro. Cytomegalovirus-associated TCR beta chains were listed, numbering roughly 150.

The CDR3 runs to 15 residues. Germline CDR1 and CDR2: SGHDT and YYEEEE. The PCR ran on 60 Vbeta and 13 Jbeta primers. TCRdb's table, derived via immunoSEQ multiplex PCR, lists solely in-frame clones and lacks some. This repertoire shows tens of thousands of clones, approximately 64% found once; its top ten account for about 22%. With respect to this clone: Its antigen is unknown.

This clonotype was obtained from a woman in her forties or fifties in good health and CMV-seropositive. The chain has TRBV5-6 and TRBJ2-5; 7 bases align to TRBD1. The better agreement between TRBJ2-7 and the DNA end casts doubt on the J call. Material: PBMCs. The CDR3 DNA is TGTGCCAGCAGCCTGACAGGGTCAGGGTCCTACGAGCAGTACTTC. Its translation is CASSLTGSGSYEQYF.